Listed below are T cell receptor beta chains from one sample, sequenced in a study of blood T cell repertoires in COVID-19. The assay was immunoSEQ multiplex PCR, and TCRdb's table has in-frame clones only and misses some. The profile shows approximately 220,000 clones, roughly 87% of them singletons. The sample taken for sequencing was PBMCs or T cells enriched from blood (not recorded which). These receptors originate from a woman in her twenties or thirties with acute COVID-19. The CDR3 runs from the conserved cysteine through the conserved F or W. Each record gives: CDR3 DNA, CDR3 protein, V gene, D gene, J gene, clone size. D genes are given only for firm matches. Some rows mark clone size as missing; the rest say once, few, many or name a class of expanded clone.

TGTGCCAGCAGCCACCAGGGAGGATACAATGAGCAGTTCTTC | CASSHQGGYNEQFF | TRBV3-1/TRBV3-2 | . | TRBJ2-1 | .
TGTGCCAGCAGTTATAGCTCCACAGATACGCAGTATTTT | CASSYSSTDTQYF | TRBV27 | . | TRBJ2-3 | .
TGCGCCAGCAGTGAGTCACTCAGTAGCGGCTACACCTTC | CASSESLSSGYTF | TRBV10-1 | . | TRBJ1-2 | .
TGTGCCAGCAGAGTTTCTGGGGGCATAGGTGGCTACACCTTC | CASRVSGGIGGYTF | TRBV7-9 | . | TRBJ1-2 | few
TGCGCCAGCAGTGACGGTTCGGGAAGTGAAAAACTGTTTTTT | CASSDGSGSEKLFF | TRBV10-1 | . | TRBJ1-4 | .
TGTGCCAGCAGCTTAGTTGTCTTTGAGACCCAGTACTTC | CASSLVVFETQYF | TRBV7-2 | . | TRBJ2-5 | .
TGTGCCAGCACTTCGACTAGCGGGGGGGCAGATACGCAGTATTTT | CASTSTSGGADTQYF | TRBV7-2 | TRBD2 | TRBJ2-3 | .
TGCGCCAGCAGCTTGAGAGCCGAGAACACTGAAGCTTTCTTT | CASSLRAENTEAFF | TRBV5-1 | . | TRBJ1-1 | .
TGCGCCAGCAGTGAAGGACAGGGGGGGACCCAGTACTTC | CASSEGQGGTQYF | TRBV10-1 | TRBD1 | TRBJ2-5 | .
TGCGCCAGCAGCCCCGAAGCGAACGCCAACACTGAAGCTTTCTTT | CASSPEANANTEAFF | TRBV4-3 | . | TRBJ1-1 | .
TGTGCCAGCAGCTCCCCAGGGGCGGGCAACTCCTACAATGAGCAGTTCTTC | CASSSPGAGNSYNEQFF | TRBV5-4 | . | TRBJ2-1 | .
TGTGCCAGCAGCTTACAGGGAATTTCCTACGAGCAGTACTTC | CASSLQGISYEQYF | TRBV7-2 | . | TRBJ2-7 | .
TGTGCCAGCACCTCAGGACTGACCACCTACGAGCAGTACTTC | CASTSGLTTYEQYF | TRBV7-9 | . | TRBJ2-7 | .
TGTGCCAGTAGTTTCACAGGGGAAGCTTTCTTT | CASSFTGEAFF | TRBV19 | . | TRBJ1-1 | .
TGTGCCAGCTCAACAGGCAGATCCACTGAAGCTTTCTTT | CASSTGRSTEAFF | TRBV18 | . | TRBJ1-1 | .
TGCGCCAGCAGCCAACAAACTAGCGGGGTCTACAATGAGCAGTTCTTC | CASSQQTSGVYNEQFF | TRBV4-1 | TRBD2 | TRBJ2-1 | .
TGTGCCAGCAGCTATCAAGATAGCAATCAGCCCCAGCATTTT | CASSYQDSNQPQHF | TRBV28 | . | TRBJ1-5 | .
TGTGCCAGCAGTTACCACTCGATGAACACCGGGGAGCTGTTTTTT | CASSYHSMNTGELFF | TRBV6-2/TRBV6-3 | . | TRBJ2-2 | .
TGTGCCATCCGAGACGGGACTAGCGGTGACACCGGGGAGCTGTTTTTT | CAIRDGTSGDTGELFF | TRBV10-3 | TRBD2 | TRBJ2-2 | .
TGTGCTAGTGGTTTAGGGTTGGGACTGGACAATCAGCCCCAGCATTTT | CASGLGLGLDNQPQHF | TRBV12-5 | . | TRBJ1-5 | .
TGCGCCAGCAGCCAAGACAGGGGTGACACCGGGGAGCTGTTTTTT | CASSQDRGDTGELFF | TRBV4-1 | . | TRBJ2-2 | once
TGTGCCACCAGCAGAGATCGGAGGGTAGACTCTGGAAACACCATATATTTT | CATSRDRRVDSGNTIYF | TRBV15 | . | TRBJ1-3 | .
TGTGCCACCAGCAGAGACAGGGAGGCCTACAATGAGCAGTTCTTC | CATSRDREAYNEQFF | TRBV15 | . | TRBJ2-1 | .
TGTGCCAGCAGCCTGGACAGGGATGGCTACACCTTC | CASSLDRDGYTF | TRBV6-6 | TRBD1 | TRBJ1-2 | .
TGTGCCAGTAGTAGTTGGGAGCGGACAGGGTATGTTCAGCCCCAGCATTTT | CASSSWERTGYVQPQHF | TRBV19 | TRBD1 | TRBJ1-5 | .